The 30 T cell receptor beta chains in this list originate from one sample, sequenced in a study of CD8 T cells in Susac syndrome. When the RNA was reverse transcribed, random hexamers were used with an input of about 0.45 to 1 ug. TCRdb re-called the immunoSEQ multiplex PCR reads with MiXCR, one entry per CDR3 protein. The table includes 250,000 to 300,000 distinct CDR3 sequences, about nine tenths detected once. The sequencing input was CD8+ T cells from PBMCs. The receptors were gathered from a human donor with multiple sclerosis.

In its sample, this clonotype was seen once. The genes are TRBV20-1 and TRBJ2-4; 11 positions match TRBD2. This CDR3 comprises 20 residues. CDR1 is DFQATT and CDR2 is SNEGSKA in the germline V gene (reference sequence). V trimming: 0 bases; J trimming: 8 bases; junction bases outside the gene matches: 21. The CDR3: CSARDSHGTSGNSWGDIQYF. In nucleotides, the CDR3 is TGCAGTGCTAGAGACTCACACGGGACTAGCGGAAACTCATGGGGGGACATTCAGTACTTC.

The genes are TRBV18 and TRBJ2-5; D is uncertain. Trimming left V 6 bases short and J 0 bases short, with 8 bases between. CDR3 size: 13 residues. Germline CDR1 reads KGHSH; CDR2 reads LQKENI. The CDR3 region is CASSDQYQETQYF. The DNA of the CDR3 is TGTGCCAGCTCGGACCAGTACCAAGAGACCCAGTACTTC.

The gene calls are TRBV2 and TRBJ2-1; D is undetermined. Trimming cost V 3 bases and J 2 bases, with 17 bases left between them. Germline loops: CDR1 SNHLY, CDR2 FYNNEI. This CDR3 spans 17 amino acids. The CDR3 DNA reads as TGTGCCAGCAGTGAGGGCGGTGGGGTACACCCCTACAATGAGCAGTTCTTC. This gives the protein CASSEGGGVHPYNEQFF.

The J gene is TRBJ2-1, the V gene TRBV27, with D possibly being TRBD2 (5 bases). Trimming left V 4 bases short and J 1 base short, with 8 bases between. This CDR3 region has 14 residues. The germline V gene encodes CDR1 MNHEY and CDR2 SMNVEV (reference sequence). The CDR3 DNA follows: TGTGCCAGCAGTTCGGAGGATTCCTACAATGAGCAGTTCTTC. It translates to CASSSEDSYNEQFF.

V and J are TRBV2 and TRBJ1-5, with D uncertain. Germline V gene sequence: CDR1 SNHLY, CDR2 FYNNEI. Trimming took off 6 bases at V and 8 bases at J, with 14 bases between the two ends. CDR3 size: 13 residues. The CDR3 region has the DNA TGTGCCAGCAGACGGGAACCTAGAGAGCCCCAGCATTTT. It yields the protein CASRREPREPQHF.

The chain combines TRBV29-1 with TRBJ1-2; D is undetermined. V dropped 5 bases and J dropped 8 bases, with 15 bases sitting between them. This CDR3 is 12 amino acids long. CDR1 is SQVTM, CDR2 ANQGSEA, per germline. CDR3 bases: TGCAGCGTTCCTGGGCCAATGGGGGGCTACACCTTC. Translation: CSVPGPMGGYTF. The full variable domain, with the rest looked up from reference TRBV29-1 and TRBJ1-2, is SAVISQKPSRDICQRGTSLTIQCQVDSQVTMMFWYRQQPGQSLTLIATANQGSEATYESGFVIDKFPISRPNLTFSTLTVSNMSPEDSSIYLCSVPGPMGGYTFGSGTRLTVV.

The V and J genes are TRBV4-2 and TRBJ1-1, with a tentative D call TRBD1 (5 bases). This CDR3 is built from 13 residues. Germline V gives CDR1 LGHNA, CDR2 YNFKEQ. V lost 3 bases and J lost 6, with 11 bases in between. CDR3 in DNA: TGTGCCAGCAGCCATGGTGGGGACGCTGAAGCTTTCTTT. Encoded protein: CASSHGGDAEAFF.

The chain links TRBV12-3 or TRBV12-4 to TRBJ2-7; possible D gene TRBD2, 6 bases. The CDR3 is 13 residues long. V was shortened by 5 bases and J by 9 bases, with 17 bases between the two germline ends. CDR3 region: CASSGGTQGGQYF. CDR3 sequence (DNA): TGTGCCAGCAGTGGCGGGACCCAAGGAGGGCAGTACTTC.

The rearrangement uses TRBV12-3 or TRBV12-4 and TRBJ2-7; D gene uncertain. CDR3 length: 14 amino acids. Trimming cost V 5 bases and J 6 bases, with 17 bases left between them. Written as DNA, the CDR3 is TGTGCCAGCAGTCCCCAAGGGATTTGGGGCGAGCAGTACTTC. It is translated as CASSPQGIWGEQYF.

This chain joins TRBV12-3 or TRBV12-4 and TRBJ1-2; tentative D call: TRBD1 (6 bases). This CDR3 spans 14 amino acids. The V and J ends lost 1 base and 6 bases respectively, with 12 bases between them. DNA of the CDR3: TGTGCCAGCAGTTTAGGCCCACAGGGAGATGGCTACACCTTC. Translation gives CASSLGPQGDGYTF.

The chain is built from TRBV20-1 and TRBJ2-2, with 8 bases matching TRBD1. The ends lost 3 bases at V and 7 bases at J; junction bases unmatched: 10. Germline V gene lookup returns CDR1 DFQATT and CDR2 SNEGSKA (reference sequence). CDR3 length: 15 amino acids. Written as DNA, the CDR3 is TGCAGTGCTAGGGAAAGCAGGGGGCTGGACGGGGAGCTGTTTTTT. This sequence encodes CSARESRGLDGELFF.

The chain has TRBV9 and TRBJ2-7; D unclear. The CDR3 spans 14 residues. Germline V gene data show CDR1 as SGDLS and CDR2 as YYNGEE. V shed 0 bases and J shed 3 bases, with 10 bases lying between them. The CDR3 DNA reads TGTGCCAGCAGCGTAGGGCAGGTGGGCTACGAGCAGTACTTC. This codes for CASSVGQVGYEQYF.

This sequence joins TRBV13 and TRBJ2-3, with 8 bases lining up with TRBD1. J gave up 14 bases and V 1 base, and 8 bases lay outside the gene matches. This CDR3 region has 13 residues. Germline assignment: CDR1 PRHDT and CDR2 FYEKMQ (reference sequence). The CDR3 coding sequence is TGTGCCAGCAGCTTAGAGGCCGGGACAGGCCCGTATTTT. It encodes CASSLEAGTGPYF. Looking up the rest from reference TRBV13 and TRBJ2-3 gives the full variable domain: AAGVIQSPRHLIKEKRETATLKCYPIPRHDTVYWYQQGPGQDPQFLISFYEKMQSDKGSIPDRFSAQQFSDYHSELNMSSLELGDSALYFCASSLEAGTGPYFGPGTRLTVL.

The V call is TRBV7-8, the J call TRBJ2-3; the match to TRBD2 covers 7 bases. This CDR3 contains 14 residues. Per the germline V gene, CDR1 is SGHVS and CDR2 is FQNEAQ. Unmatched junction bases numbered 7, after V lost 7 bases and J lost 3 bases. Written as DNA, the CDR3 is TGTGCCAGCAAGGGCGGGAGTGGTACAGATACGCAGTATTTT. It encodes CASKGGSGTDTQYF. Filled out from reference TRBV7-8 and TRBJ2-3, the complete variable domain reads GAGVSQSPRYKVAKRGQDVALRCDPISGHVSLFWYQQALGQGPEFLTYFQNEAQLDKSGLPSDRFFAERPEGSVSTLKIQRTQQEDSAVYLCASKGGSGTDTQYFGPGTRLTVL.

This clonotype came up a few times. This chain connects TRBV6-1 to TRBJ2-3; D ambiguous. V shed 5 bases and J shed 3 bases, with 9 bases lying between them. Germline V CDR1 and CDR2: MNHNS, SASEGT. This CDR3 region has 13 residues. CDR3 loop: CASSPVDTDTQYF. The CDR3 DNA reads TGTGCCAGCAGTCCTGTCGATACAGATACGCAGTATTTT.

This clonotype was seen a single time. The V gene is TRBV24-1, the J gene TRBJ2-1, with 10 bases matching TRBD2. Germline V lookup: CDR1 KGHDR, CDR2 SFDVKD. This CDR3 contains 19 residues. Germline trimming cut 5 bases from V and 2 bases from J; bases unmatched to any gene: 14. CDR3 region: CATSGLGLASLKAYNEQFF. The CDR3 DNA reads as TGTGCCACCAGTGGGCTGGGACTAGCGTCCCTAAAAGCCTACAATGAGCAGTTCTTC.

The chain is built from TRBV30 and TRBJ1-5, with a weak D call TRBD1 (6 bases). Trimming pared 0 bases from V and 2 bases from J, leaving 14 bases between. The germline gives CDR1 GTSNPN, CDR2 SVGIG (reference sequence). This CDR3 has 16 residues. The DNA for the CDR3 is TGTGCCTGGAGTGTACTGGGGGCACCAGGCAATCAGCCCCAGCATTTT. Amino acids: CAWSVLGAPGNQPQHF.

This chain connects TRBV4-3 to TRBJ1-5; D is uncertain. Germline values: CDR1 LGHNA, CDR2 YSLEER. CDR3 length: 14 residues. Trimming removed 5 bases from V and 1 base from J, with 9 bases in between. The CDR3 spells CASSTHESNQPQHF. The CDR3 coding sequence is TGCGCCAGCAGCACACACGAGAGCAATCAGCCCCAGCATTTT.

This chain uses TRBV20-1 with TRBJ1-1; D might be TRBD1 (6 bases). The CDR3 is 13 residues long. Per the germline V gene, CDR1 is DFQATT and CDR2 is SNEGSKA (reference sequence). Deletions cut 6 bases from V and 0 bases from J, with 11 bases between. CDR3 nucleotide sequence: TGCAGTGCGTCGGACAGAATGAACACTGAAGCTTTCTTT. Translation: CSASDRMNTEAFF.

This CDR3 reads CSTSEQFF. The CDR3 DNA follows: TGCAGTACCAGTGAGCAGTTCTTC. The chain recombines TRBV20-1 with TRBJ2-1; D is unclear. This CDR3 comprises 8 residues. The germline CDR1 and CDR2 sequences are DFQATT and SNEGSKA (reference sequence). The V end lost 8 bases, the J end lost 9 bases, and 5 bases lay between the germline ends.

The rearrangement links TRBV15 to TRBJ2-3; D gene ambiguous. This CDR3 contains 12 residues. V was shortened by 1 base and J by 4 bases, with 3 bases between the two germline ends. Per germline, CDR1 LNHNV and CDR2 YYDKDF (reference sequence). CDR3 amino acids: CATSRGPDTQYF. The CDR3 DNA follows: TGTGCCACCAGCAGAGGGCCAGATACGCAGTATTTT.

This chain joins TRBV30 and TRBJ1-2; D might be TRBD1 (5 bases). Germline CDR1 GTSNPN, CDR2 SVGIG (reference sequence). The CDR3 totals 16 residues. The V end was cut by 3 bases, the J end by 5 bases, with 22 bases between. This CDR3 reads CAWSYPAGDRGYGYTF. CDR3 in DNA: TGTGCCTGGAGCTACCCCGCGGGGGATCGCGGTTATGGCTACACCTTC.

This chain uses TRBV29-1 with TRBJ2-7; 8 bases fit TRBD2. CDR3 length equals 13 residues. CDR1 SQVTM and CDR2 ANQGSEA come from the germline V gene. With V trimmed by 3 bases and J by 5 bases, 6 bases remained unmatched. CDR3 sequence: CSVEPGGSDEQYF. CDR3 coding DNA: TGCAGCGTTGAGCCGGGAGGGAGCGACGAGCAGTACTTC.

The CDR3 nucleotides read TGTGCCAGCAGCTCAAGGTTACTCCCGCCGGGCAATCAGCCCCAGCATTTT. It is translated as CASSSRLLPPGNQPQHF. This rearrangement joins TRBV7-2 to TRBJ1-5; D is unclear. Germline V gene lookup returns CDR1 SGHTA and CDR2 FQGNSA. The germline V and J ends were trimmed by 4 bases and 2 bases, with 18 bases remaining between them. The CDR3 extends over 17 amino acids.

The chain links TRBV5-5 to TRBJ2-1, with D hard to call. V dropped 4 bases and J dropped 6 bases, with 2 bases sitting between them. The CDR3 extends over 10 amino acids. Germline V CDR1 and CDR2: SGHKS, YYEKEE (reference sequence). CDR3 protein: CASSINEQFF. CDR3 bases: TGTGCCAGCAGCATCAATGAGCAGTTCTTC.

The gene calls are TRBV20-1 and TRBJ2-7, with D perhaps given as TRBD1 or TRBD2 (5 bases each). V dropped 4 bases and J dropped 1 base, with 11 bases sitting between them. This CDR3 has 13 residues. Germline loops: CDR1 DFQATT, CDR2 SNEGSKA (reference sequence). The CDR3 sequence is CSATEGRSYEQYF. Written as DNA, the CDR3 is TGCAGTGCTACCGAGGGGCGGTCCTACGAGCAGTACTTC.

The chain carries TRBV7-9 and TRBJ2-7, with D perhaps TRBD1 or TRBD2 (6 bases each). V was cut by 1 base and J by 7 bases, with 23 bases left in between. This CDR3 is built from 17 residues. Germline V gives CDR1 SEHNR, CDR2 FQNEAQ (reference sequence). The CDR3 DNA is TGTGCCAGCAGCTTAGATCCCCGCAGGGGTCGGGAGAGGGAGCAGTACTTC. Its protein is CASSLDPRRGREREQYF. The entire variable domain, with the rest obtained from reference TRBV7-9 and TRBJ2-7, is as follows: DTGVSQNPRHKITKRGQNVTFRCDPISEHNRLYWYRQTLGQGPEFLTYFQNEAQLEKSRLLSDRFSAERPKGSFSTLEIQRTEQGDSAMYLCASSLDPRRGREREQYFGPGTRLTVT.

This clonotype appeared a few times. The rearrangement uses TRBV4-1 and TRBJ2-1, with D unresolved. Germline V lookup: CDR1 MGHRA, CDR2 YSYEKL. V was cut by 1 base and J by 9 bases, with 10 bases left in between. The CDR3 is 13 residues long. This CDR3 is CASSQGSPGEQFF. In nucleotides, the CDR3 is TGCGCCAGCAGCCAAGGAAGCCCCGGTGAGCAGTTCTTC.

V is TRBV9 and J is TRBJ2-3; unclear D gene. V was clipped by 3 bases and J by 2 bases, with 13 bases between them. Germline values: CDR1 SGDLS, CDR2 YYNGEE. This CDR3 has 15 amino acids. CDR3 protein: CASSATGYLTDTQYF. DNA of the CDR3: TGTGCCAGCAGCGCTACGGGCTACCTCACAGATACGCAGTATTTT.

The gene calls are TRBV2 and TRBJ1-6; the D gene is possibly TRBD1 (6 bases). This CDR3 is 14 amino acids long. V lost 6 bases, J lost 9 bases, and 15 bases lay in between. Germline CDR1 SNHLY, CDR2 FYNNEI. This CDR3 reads CASSSGTSGSPLHF. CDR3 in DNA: TGTGCCAGCAGCTCCGGGACATCGGGTTCACCCCTCCACTTT.